This TCR beta chain was captured by sequencing in a study of blood T cell repertoires in COVID-19 (dated by TCRdb to the early 2020s). Context from the whole study: The collaborator samples originated in the United States, Italy and Spain and spanned the acute and convalescent phases of COVID-19. The prospective study material was composed of cDNA or gDNA derived from T cells, B-cell-depleted T cells, or PBMCs. Subjects who had been exposed to COVID-19, were actively infected with it, or had recovered from it provided the deeply sampled blood TCRbeta repertoires that made up the dataset. The repertoires were made available in a free public database intended to serve as a resource for research on the immune response to SARS-CoV-2. The samples were drawn from two sources: the first 160 participants of the ongoing ImmuneRACE study, and 1,200 or so subjects contributed by 6 global collaborators. Sample metadata almost always included a de-identified subject ID, COVID-19 status, age in years and sex. HLA class I and class II types, where available, came from metadata supplied by the sample provider rather than from assay-based typing.

Here is what the overall study found, with its caveats: The quantity of clinical and demographic metadata differed by source and by participant and was supplied without curation.

The V end gives up 5 bases and the J end 12 bases, leaving 12 bases in the junction not matched to a gene. Per the germline V gene (reference sequence), LGHDT is the CDR1 and YNNKEL is the CDR2. From its cysteine to its phenylalanine, the CDR3 spans 15 amino acids. Only the CDR3 part of the read is kept: 45 bases, read in frame from the first base. Collaborating institutions collected whole blood in K2EDTA tubes following their own protocols. For TCRbeta analysis, collaborators shipped samples as frozen whole blood, isolated PBMCs, or DNA extracted from either of those sample types. The immunoSEQ Assay, a bias-controlled multiplex PCR, was used to amplify TCRbeta CDR3 regions from genomic DNA. Under the source paper's analysis protocol: The number of nucleated cells in each sample was estimated by amplification of reference gene primers within the assay. To quantify the absolute abundance of each unique TCRbeta CDR3 rearrangement, sequence reads were collapsed and filtered. For each sample, productive Simpson clonality was calculated by taking the square root of Simpson's diversity index across productive rearrangements. TCRdb retrieved this table from immuneACCESS and kept in-frame rearrangements only. Not all clones are present; in checked studies, unresolved V genes account for under half, and no reason is known for the remainder. Clonal size and the V and J genes are those of that table, whereas D and trimming came from the DNA. The sample table holds 100,000 to 150,000 clones, of which nearly 70% were seen once. Together, the top ten hold 1.5% to 2% of the sample.

Remarks on this clone: There is no known antigen for this receptor. Base qualities were left out, and no much larger clone turns up one base away.

The sequenced sample consisted of peripheral blood. Recombination connected TRBV3-1 (or the pseudogene TRBV3-2) to TRBJ2-7, with 14 bases aligning to TRBD2. This TCR derives from a woman aged 70-85 years with acute or convalescent COVID-19. The encoded CDR3 is CASSEKGTSGSTSYF. The DNA sequence is given as TGTGCCAGCAGCGAAAAGGGGACTAGCGGGAGTACCTCGTACTTC.